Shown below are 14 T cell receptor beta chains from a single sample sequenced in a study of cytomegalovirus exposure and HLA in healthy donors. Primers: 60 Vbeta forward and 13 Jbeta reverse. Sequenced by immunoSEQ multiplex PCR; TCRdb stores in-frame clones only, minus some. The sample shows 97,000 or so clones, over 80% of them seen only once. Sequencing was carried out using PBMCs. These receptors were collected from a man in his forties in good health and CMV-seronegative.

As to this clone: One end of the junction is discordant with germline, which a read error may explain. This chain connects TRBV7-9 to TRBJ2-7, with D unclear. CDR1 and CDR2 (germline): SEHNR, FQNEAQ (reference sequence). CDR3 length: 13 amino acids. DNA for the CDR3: TGTTCCAGCAGCTTATTGGCATCCTACGAGCAGTACTTC. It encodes CSSSLLASYEQYF.

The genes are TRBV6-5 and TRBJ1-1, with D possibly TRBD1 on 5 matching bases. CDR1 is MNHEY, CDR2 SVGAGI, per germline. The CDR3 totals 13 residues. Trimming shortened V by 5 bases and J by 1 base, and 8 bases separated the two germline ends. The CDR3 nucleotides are TGTGCCAGCAGTAAGACAGAGAACACTGAAGCTTTCTTT. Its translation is CASSKTENTEAFF.

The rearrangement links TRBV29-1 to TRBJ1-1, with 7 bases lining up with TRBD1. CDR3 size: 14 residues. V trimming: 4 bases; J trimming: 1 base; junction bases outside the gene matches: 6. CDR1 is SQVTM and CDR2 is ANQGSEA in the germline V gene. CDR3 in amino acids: CSVAPAGGNTEAFF. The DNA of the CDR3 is TGCAGCGTTGCCCCGGCAGGGGGGAACACTGAAGCTTTCTTT.

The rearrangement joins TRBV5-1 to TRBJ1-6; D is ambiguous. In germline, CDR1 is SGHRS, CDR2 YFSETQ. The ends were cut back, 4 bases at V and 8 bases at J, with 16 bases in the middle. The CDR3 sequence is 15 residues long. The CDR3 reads CASSPREGMDSPLHF. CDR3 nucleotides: TGCGCCAGCAGCCCTCGGGAGGGTATGGATTCACCCCTCCACTTT. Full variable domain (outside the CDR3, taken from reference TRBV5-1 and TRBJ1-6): KAGVTQTPRYLIKTRGQQVTLSCSPISGHRSVSWYQQTPGQGLQFLFEYFSETQRNKGNFPGRFSGRQFSNSRSEMNVSTLELGDSALYLCASSPREGMDSPLHFGNGTRLTVT.

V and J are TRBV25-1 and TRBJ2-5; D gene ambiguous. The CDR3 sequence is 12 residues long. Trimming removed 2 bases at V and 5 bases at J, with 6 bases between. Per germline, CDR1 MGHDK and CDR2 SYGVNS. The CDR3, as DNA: TGTGCCAGCAGTGAACTTGCGGAGACCCAGTACTTC. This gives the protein CASSELAETQYF.

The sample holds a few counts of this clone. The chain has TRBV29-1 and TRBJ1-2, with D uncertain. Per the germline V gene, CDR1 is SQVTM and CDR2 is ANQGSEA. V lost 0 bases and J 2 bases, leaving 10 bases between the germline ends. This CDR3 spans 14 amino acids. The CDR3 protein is CSVEEPGRNYGYTF. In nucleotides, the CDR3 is TGCAGCGTTGAAGAACCCGGGAGAAACTATGGCTACACCTTC.

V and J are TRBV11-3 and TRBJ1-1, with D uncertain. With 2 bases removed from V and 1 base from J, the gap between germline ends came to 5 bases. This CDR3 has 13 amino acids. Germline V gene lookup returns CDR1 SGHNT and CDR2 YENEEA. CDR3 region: CASSLNRNTEAFF. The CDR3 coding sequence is TGTGCCAGCAGCTTAAACAGGAACACTGAAGCTTTCTTT.

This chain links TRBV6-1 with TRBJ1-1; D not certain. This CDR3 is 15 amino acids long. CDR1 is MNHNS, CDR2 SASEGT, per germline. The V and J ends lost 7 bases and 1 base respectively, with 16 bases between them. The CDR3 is CASTFFHARNTEAFF. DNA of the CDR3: TGTGCCAGCACTTTTTTTCATGCTAGGAACACTGAAGCTTTCTTT.

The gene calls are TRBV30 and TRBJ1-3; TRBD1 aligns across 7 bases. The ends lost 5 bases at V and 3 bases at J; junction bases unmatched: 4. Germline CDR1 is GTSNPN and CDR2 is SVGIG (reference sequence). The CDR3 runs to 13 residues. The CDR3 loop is CAWGTASGNTIYF. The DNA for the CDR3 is TGTGCCTGGGGGACAGCCAGTGGAAACACCATATATTTT.

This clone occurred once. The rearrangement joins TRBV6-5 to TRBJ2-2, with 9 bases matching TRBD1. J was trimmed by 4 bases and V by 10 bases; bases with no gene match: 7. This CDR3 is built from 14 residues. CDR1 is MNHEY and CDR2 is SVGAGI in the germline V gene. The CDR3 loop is CATNRGQGTGELFF. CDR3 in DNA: TGTGCCACCAATAGGGGACAGGGCACCGGGGAGCTGTTTTTT.

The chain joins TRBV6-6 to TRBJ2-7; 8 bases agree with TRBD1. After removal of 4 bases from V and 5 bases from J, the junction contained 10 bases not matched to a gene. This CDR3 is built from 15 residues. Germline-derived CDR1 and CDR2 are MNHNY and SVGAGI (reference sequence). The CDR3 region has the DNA TGTGCCAGCAGTTCTACCCGGACAGGGTTGAACGAGCAGTACTTC. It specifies CASSSTRTGLNEQYF.

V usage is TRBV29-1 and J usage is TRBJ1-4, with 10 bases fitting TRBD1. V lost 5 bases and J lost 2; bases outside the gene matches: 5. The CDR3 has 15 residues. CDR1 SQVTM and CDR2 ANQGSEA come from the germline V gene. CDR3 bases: TGCAGCGTTCTCGGGACAGGGGTGACTAATGAAAAACTGTTTTTT. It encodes CSVLGTGVTNEKLFF.

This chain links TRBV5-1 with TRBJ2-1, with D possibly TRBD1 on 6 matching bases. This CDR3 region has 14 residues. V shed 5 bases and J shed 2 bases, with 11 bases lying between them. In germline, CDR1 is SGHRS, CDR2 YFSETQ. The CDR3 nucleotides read TGCGCCAGCAGTCGGCCAGGGGCCTACAATGAGCAGTTCTTC. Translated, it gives CASSRPGAYNEQFF.

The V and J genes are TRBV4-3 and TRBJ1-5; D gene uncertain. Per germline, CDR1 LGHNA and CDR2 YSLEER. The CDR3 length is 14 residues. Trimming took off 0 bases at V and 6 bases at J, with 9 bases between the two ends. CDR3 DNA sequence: TGCGCCAGCAGCCAAGATTCGGTCGCTCAGCCCCAGCATTTT. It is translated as CASSQDSVAQPQHF.